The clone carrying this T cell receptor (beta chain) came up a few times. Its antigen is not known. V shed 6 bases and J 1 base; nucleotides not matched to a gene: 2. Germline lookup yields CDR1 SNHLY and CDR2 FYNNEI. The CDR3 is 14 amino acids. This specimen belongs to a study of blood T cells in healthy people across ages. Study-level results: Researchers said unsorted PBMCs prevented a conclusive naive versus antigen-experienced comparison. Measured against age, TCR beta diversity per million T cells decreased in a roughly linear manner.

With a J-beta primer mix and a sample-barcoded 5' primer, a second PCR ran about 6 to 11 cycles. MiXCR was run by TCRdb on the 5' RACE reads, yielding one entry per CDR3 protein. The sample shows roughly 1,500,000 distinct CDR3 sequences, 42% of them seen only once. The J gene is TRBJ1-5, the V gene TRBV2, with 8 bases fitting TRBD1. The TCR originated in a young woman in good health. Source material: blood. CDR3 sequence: CASSQGASNQPQHF. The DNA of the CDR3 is TGTGCCAGCAGCCAGGGGGCCAGCAATCAGCCCCAGCATTTT.